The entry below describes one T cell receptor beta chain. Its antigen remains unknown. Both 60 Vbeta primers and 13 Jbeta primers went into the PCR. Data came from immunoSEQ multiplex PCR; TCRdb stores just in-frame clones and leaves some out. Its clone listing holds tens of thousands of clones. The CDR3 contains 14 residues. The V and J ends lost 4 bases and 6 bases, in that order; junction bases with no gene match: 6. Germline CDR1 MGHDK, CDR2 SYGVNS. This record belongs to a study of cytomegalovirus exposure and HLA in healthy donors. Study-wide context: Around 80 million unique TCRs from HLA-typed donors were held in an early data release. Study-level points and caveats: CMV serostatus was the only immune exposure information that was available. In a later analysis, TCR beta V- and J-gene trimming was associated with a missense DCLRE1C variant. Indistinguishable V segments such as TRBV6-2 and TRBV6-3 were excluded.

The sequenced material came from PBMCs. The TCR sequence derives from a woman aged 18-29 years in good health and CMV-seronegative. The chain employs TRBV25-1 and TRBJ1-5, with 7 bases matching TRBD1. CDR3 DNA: TGTGCCAGCAGTGCCACAGGGGTAAGTCAGCCCCAGCATTTT. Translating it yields CASSATGVSQPQHF.